The source of this TCR beta chain is a study of monozygotic twins with inflammatory bowel disease. Notes on the study in general: Lower TCRbeta diversity (inverse Simpson) was seen in IBD patients than in healthy co-twins.

The CDR3 runs 13 residues. In germline, CDR1 is SGHTA, CDR2 FQGTGA. TCRdb reprocessed the 5' RACE reads; each CDR3 protein has one entry and no DNA is given. This repertoire includes about 380,000 distinct CDR3 sequences. Each donor supplied about 2.5 ml of blood. A note on this clonotype: Its specificity is not known.

The TCR originated in a human donor with ulcerative colitis or Crohn's disease, or a healthy co-twin of an affected twin (not recorded which). The V call is TRBV7-3, the J call TRBJ2-7; TCRdb designates TRBD2, a call that cannot be tested without DNA. Sequenced sample: blood. The chain's CDR3 is CASSFGRADEQYF.